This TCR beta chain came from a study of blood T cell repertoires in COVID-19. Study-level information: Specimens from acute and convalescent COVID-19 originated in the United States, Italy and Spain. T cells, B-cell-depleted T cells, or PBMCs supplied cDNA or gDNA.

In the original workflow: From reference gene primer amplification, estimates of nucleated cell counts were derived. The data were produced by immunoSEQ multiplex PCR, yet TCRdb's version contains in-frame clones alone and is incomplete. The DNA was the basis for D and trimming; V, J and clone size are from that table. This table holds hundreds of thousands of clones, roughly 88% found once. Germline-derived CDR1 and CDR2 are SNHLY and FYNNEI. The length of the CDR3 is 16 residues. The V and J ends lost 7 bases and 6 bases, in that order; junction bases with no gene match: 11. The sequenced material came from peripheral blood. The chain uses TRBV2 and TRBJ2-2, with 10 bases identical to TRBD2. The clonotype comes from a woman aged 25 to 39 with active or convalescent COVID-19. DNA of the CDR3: TGTGCCAGCACCTCTCTAGCGGGGGTCGGATCCGGGGAGCTGTTTTTT. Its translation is CASTSLAGVGSGELFF.